The 28 T cell receptor beta chains listed next were all sequenced from one sample in a study of blood T cell repertoires in COVID-19. Assay: immunoSEQ multiplex PCR; the TCRdb copy retains only in-frame clones and omits some. The sample carries tens of thousands of clones, nearly 90% recorded once. The specimen was peripheral blood. Every receptor here comes from a man between 50 and 59 years old with acute or convalescent COVID-19.

The chain joins TRBV24-1 to TRBJ1-5; maybe TRBD1 (5 bases). Trimming took 10 bases from V and 2 from J, leaving 14 bases between them. The germline CDR1 and CDR2 sequences are KGHDR and SFDVKD. This CDR3 contains 14 residues. In DNA, the CDR3 is TGTGCCACGGCGGATCGACAGCGCAATCAGCCCCAGCATTTT. As protein: CATADRQRNQPQHF.

The chain recombines TRBV29-1 with TRBJ2-7; D uncertain. The CDR3 is 13 amino acids. Trimming removed 4 bases from V and 2 bases from J, with 12 bases in between. Germline lookup yields CDR1 SQVTM and CDR2 ANQGSEA. The CDR3 bases are TGCAGCGTTGCGCTAGTAGGTACCTACGAGCAGTACTTC. Translating it yields CSVALVGTYEQYF.

The chain couples TRBV11-2 to TRBJ2-5; 7 nucleotides align to TRBD2. The V gene end was trimmed by 2 bases and the J gene end by 5 bases; junction bases not matched to a gene: 11. There are 16 residues in the CDR3. The V gene's germline CDR1 is SGHAT and CDR2 FQNNGV. The CDR3: CASSLWGGGSLETQYF. The CDR3 region has the DNA TGTGCCAGCAGCTTATGGGGTGGCGGGAGTTTGGAGACCCAGTACTTC.

This chain connects TRBV3-1 (or the pseudogene TRBV3-2) to TRBJ2-5, with D possibly being TRBD2 (5 bases). The V and J ends lost 0 bases and 5 bases respectively, with 13 bases between them. Germline V gene lookup returns CDR1 LGHDT and CDR2 YNNKEL (reference sequence). CDR3 length: 15 residues. Here the CDR3 reads CASSQDGRGLETQYF. Here the CDR3 DNA reads TGTGCCAGCAGCCAAGACGGTAGAGGGTTGGAGACCCAGTACTTC.

The genes are TRBV9 and TRBJ2-3, with 7 bases matching TRBD2. The CDR3 extends over 14 amino acids. CDR1 SGDLS and CDR2 YYNGEE come from the germline V gene. The trim removed 0 bases at V and 5 bases at J, leaving 3 bases unmatched. DNA of the CDR3: TGTGCCAGCAGCGTAGGGGAGGGGAAAGATACGCAGTATTTT. It translates to CASSVGEGKDTQYF.

This clone appeared a few times. The chain carries TRBV7-2 and TRBJ2-3; 11 nucleotides align to TRBD2. The junction had 5 bases not matched to a gene; V was cut back by 3 bases and J by 6 bases. The CDR3 has 15 residues. Germline V gene lookup returns CDR1 SGHTA and CDR2 FQGNSA. The CDR3 bases are TGTGCCAGCAGCTTCGGGACTAGCGGAGGTGATACGCAGTATTTT. Translating it yields CASSFGTSGGDTQYF.

This chain links TRBV10-3 with TRBJ2-7; D remains ambiguous. CDR1 and CDR2 from the germline V gene are ENHRY and SYGVKD. Trimming cost V 2 bases and J 3 bases, with 5 bases left between them. The CDR3 loop spans 12 amino acids. The CDR3 is CAISEHSYEQYF. The CDR3 DNA is TGTGCCATCAGTGAGCACAGCTACGAGCAGTACTTC.

This chain connects TRBV27 to TRBJ1-6, with TRBD1 matching over 8 bases. The CDR3 sequence is 14 residues long. With V trimmed by 4 bases and J by 9 bases, 5 bases remained unmatched. Germline CDR1 MNHEY, CDR2 SMNVEV (reference sequence). CDR3 coding DNA: TGTGCCAGCAGTTCTGGACAGGGCGTTTCACCCCTCCACTTT. Residues: CASSSGQGVSPLHF.

The CDR3 reads CASSPGASEEKLFF. In DNA, the CDR3 is TGTGCCAGCTCACCGGGGGCCAGTGAGGAAAAACTGTTTTTT. This chain uses TRBV18 with TRBJ1-4, with D possibly matching TRBD1 (6 bases). Germline-derived CDR1 and CDR2 are KGHSH and LQKENI. This CDR3 has 14 residues. V shed 3 bases and J shed 8 bases, with 13 bases lying between them.

The chain uses TRBV27 and TRBJ1-2, with D possibly matching TRBD1 (5 bases). This CDR3 is 15 amino acids long. The V and J ends lost 3 bases and 4 bases respectively, with 15 bases between them. Germline V gene lookup returns CDR1 MNHEY and CDR2 SMNVEV (reference sequence). This CDR3 reads CASSFSTQGIYGYTF. CDR3 coding DNA: TGTGCCAGCAGTTTTTCTACGCAGGGTATCTATGGCTACACCTTC.

The chain links TRBV7-2 to TRBJ2-7; D is perhaps TRBD2 (6 bases). The germline CDR1 and CDR2 sequences are SGHTA and FQGNSA. Deletions cut 5 bases from V and 7 bases from J, with 12 bases between. There are 12 residues in the CDR3. The CDR3 reads CASSTTSLEQYF. CDR3 bases: TGTGCCAGCAGCACGACTAGTTTAGAGCAGTACTTC.

The V and J genes are TRBV24-1 and TRBJ2-6; 10 bases line up with TRBD1. Germline CDR1 reads KGHDR; CDR2 reads SFDVKD. The CDR3 runs to 18 residues. J lost 0 bases, V lost 3 bases, and 4 bases had no gene match. CDR3 residues: CATSDRRQGASGANVLTF. For the CDR3, the DNA is TGTGCCACCAGTGATAGACGACAGGGGGCCTCTGGGGCCAACGTCCTGACTTTC.

The chain has TRBV24-1 and TRBJ2-2; perhaps TRBD2 as D (6 bases). The CDR3 length is 12 residues. Germline assignment: CDR1 KGHDR and CDR2 SFDVKD. V lost 9 bases and J lost 2, with 6 bases in between. The CDR3 coding sequence is TGTGCCACCGGGACTAACACCGGGGAGCTGTTTTTT. This encodes CATGTNTGELFF.

J is TRBJ1-5 and V is TRBV3-1 (or the pseudogene TRBV3-2); D is perhaps TRBD1 (5 bases). CDR1 and CDR2 from the germline V gene are LGHDT and YNNKEL (reference sequence). V gave up 6 bases and J gave up 2 bases, with 14 bases separating them. The CDR3 covers 15 residues. Here the CDR3 DNA reads TGTGCCAGCAGAGCCGGGGGTCAGGGCAATCAGCCCCAGCATTTT. Protein sequence: CASRAGGQGNQPQHF.

The rearrangement links TRBV29-1 to TRBJ2-1, with D possibly being TRBD1 (6 bases). V lost 3 bases and J lost 0, with 9 bases in between. Germline CDR1 and CDR2: SQVTM and ANQGSEA. The CDR3 contains 14 residues. The CDR3 is CSVDGQFSYNEQFF. The CDR3 DNA sequence: TGCAGCGTTGACGGACAGTTCTCCTACAATGAGCAGTTCTTC.

The chain combines TRBV2 with TRBJ1-6, with D unresolved. Germline-derived CDR1 and CDR2 are SNHLY and FYNNEI. Trimming stripped 5 bases from V and 5 bases from J, with 10 bases between. The CDR3 has 14 amino acids. The CDR3 is CASSLGGNNSPLHF. The CDR3 DNA follows: TGTGCCAGCAGTCTGGGAGGCAATAATTCACCCCTCCACTTT.

This clone was detected only once. The chain joins TRBV14 to TRBJ2-3; D perhaps matches TRBD2 (5 bases). V lost 1 base and J lost 3, with 11 bases in between. Germline CDR1 reads SGHDN; CDR2 reads FVKESK. CDR3 size: 15 residues. The CDR3 sequence is CASSQARGSTDTQYF. As DNA, the CDR3 is TGTGCCAGCAGCCAAGCCCGGGGTTCGACAGATACGCAGTATTTT.

The chain has TRBV6-2 or TRBV6-3 and TRBJ2-1; D unclear. The CDR3 spans 16 residues. The V end was cut by 0 bases, the J end by 0 bases, with 9 bases between. Germline V gene lookup returns CDR1 MNHEY and CDR2 SVGEGT. CDR3 amino acids: CASSYSISSSYNEQFF. The CDR3 DNA follows: TGTGCCAGCAGTTACTCGATATCGAGCTCCTACAATGAGCAGTTCTTC.

The rearrangement links TRBV4-1 to TRBJ2-7; no definite D call. The CDR3 is made up of 13 amino acids. The ends were cut back, 4 bases at V and 3 bases at J, with 10 bases in the middle. CDR1 is MGHRA and CDR2 is YSYEKL in the germline V gene. The CDR3 sequence is CASSPMEFYEQYF. The CDR3 bases are TGCGCCAGCAGCCCCATGGAGTTCTACGAGCAGTACTTC.

This clone was found once. This rearrangement joins TRBV15 to TRBJ2-7, with TRBD2 identical over 8 bases. CDR3 length: 16 amino acids. Per the germline V gene, CDR1 is LNHNV and CDR2 is YYDKDF (reference sequence). With 0 bases clipped from V and 0 bases from J, the junction kept 4 bases outside the gene matches. Written as DNA, the CDR3 is TGTGCCACCAGCAGAGATCGGGCGGGAGGCTCCTACGAGCAGTACTTC. It codes for CATSRDRAGGSYEQYF.

This chain uses TRBV27 with TRBJ1-6, with 10 positions matching TRBD1. After removal of 5 bases from V and 6 bases from J, the junction contained 4 bases not matched to a gene. The CDR3 is made up of 15 amino acids. The germline V gene has CDR1 MNHEY and CDR2 SMNVEV (reference sequence). The CDR3 region has the DNA TGTGCCAGCAGTCTCCGGGACAGGGGTAATTCACCCCTCCACTTT. Its translation: CASSLRDRGNSPLHF.

The genes are TRBV30 and TRBJ1-3, with 12 bases aligning to TRBD1. J gave up 3 bases and V 4 bases, and 10 bases lay outside the gene matches. CDR1 is GTSNPN and CDR2 is SVGIG in the germline V gene (reference sequence). The CDR3 is made up of 17 amino acids. CDR3 in amino acids: CAWTTGTGGIYGNTIYF. The CDR3 DNA is TGTGCCTGGACCACCGGGACAGGGGGCATTTATGGAAACACCATATATTTT.

This chain uses TRBV28 with TRBJ2-7; TRBD1 agrees at 8 bases. The V and J ends lost 7 bases and 12 bases, in that order; junction bases with no gene match: 20. The CDR3 extends over 15 amino acids. Germline V CDR1 and CDR2: MDHEN, SYDVKM. This chain's CDR3 is CASTLTTGQALSRYF. In DNA, the CDR3 is TGTGCCAGCACCCTGACCACGGGACAGGCCCTAAGTAGGTACTTC.

CDR3: CASGFFSGHTGELFF. The CDR3, as DNA: TGTGCTAGTGGTTTCTTCAGCGGTCACACCGGGGAGCTGTTTTTT. The chain is built from TRBV12-5 and TRBJ2-2; possibly TRBD2 for D (5 bases). The V gene lost 3 bases and the J gene lost 3 bases, with 11 bases spanning the gap. The CDR3 length is 15 residues. Germline-derived CDR1 and CDR2 are LGHNT and FRNRAP. Filled out from reference TRBV12-5 and TRBJ2-2, the complete variable domain reads DARVTQTPRHKVTEMGQEVTMRCQPILGHNTVFWYRQTMMQGLELLAYFRNRAPLDDSGMPKDRFSAEMPDATLATLKIQPSEPRDSAVYFCASGFFSGHTGELFFGEGSRLTVL.

This clone was seen just once. The V and J genes are TRBV7-2 and TRBJ2-7; 7 bases line up with TRBD2. This CDR3 has 14 amino acids. Trimming at V came to 4 bases and at J to 6 bases, leaving 9 bases not matched to a gene. CDR1 and CDR2 from the germline V gene are SGHTA and FQGNSA. This CDR3 is CASSYTLAGFEQYF. In nucleotides, the CDR3 is TGTGCCAGCAGCTACACTTTAGCGGGTTTCGAGCAGTACTTC.

The chain is built from TRBV18 and TRBJ1-2, with 10 bases identical to TRBD1. V shed 2 bases and J 8 bases; nucleotides not matched to a gene: 5. The CDR3 totals 14 residues. In germline, CDR1 is KGHSH, CDR2 LQKENI. The CDR3 DNA reads as TGTGCCAGCTCACCAGGACAGGGGGTTCGCGGCTACACCTTC. Its translation: CASSPGQGVRGYTF.

This chain links TRBV19 with TRBJ1-1; 9 bases are shared with TRBD1. In germline, CDR1 is LNHDA, CDR2 SQIVND (reference sequence). The CDR3 contains 15 residues. Trimming at V came to 2 bases and at J to 4 bases, leaving 5 bases not matched to a gene. This CDR3 reads CASSIRGQGPTEAFF. The CDR3 nucleotides read TGTGCCAGTAGTATAAGGGGACAGGGCCCCACTGAAGCTTTCTTT.

The rearrangement links TRBV19 to TRBJ2-5; 7 bases agree with TRBD1. CDR1 is LNHDA and CDR2 is SQIVND in the germline V gene (reference sequence). The V gene end was trimmed by 6 bases and the J gene end by 1 base; junction bases not matched to a gene: 14. This CDR3 spans 17 amino acids. The CDR3 loop reads CASRVVATQGLQETQYF. CDR3 sequence (DNA): TGTGCCAGTAGAGTTGTAGCGACACAGGGGCTCCAAGAGACCCAGTACTTC. Together with reference TRBV19 and TRBJ2-5, the CDR3 gives the full variable domain: DGGITQSPKYLFRKEGQNVTLSCEQNLNHDAMYWYRQDPGQGLRLIYYSQIVNDFQKGDIAEGYSVSREKKESFPLTVTSAQKNPTAFYLCASRVVATQGLQETQYFGPGTRLLVL.